This passage covers 17 T cell receptor beta chains from one sample sequenced in a study of response to subunit inactivated influenza vaccine. TCRdb processed the RT-PCR reads anew with MiXCR; each CDR3 protein has one entry. Of roughly 500,000 distinct CDR3 sequences listed, about 25% are singletons. Sequencing was performed on CD4+ T cells sorted from PBMCs, taken 5 to 6 days after vaccination. The receptors here all came from a man aged 50 or older who received an inactivated influenza vaccine.

This chain connects TRBV4-2 to TRBJ2-1, with D perhaps TRBD1 (6 bases). V was pared by 2 bases and J by 3 bases, with 14 bases between. The CDR3 has 16 residues. Germline CDR1 LGHNA, CDR2 YNFKEQ. CDR3 protein: CASSQSQGIYYNEQFF. The CDR3 DNA reads as TGTGCCAGCAGCCAATCTCAGGGGATTTACTACAATGAGCAGTTCTTC.

The V gene is TRBV20-1, the J gene TRBJ1-2; D is unresolved. The CDR3 totals 15 residues. Germline V gene data show CDR1 as DFQATT and CDR2 as SNEGSKA (reference sequence). V was trimmed by 0 bases and J by 1 base, leaving 12 bases between them. Written as DNA, the CDR3 is TGCAGTGCTAGAGATAAGCCAGCATTTAACTATGGCTACACCTTC. It codes for CSARDKPAFNYGYTF.

This clonotype was recorded a few times. Here the CDR3 DNA reads TGCAGTGCTAGAGATCCAGCCAACTATGGCTACACCTTC. Protein sequence: CSARDPANYGYTF. The chain is built from TRBV20-1 and TRBJ1-2; no definite D call. The CDR3 sequence is 13 residues long. V was trimmed by 0 bases and J by 2 bases, leaving 7 bases between them. Germline CDR1 and CDR2: DFQATT and SNEGSKA (reference sequence).

The table lists this clonotype with a few counts. The chain links TRBV20-1 to TRBJ1-2; 7 bases are a match to TRBD1. Germline CDR1 is DFQATT and CDR2 is SNEGSKA (reference sequence). This CDR3 region has 15 residues. V dropped 0 bases and J dropped 4; count of bases not matched to a gene: 8. Here the CDR3 reads CSAREPRDRVYGYTF. CDR3 coding DNA: TGCAGTGCTAGAGAGCCCCGGGACAGAGTCTATGGCTACACCTTC.

The chain combines TRBV11-2 with TRBJ2-1, with TRBD2 matching over 13 bases. Looked up from germline, CDR1 is SGHAT and CDR2 is FQNNGV. This CDR3 has 15 residues. V shed 5 bases and J 6 bases; nucleotides not matched to a gene: 4. CDR3 loop: CASSRGLAGPNEQFF. The CDR3 region has the DNA TGTGCCAGCAGCCGGGGACTAGCGGGGCCCAATGAGCAGTTCTTC.

The V and J genes are TRBV18 and TRBJ1-1; D is perhaps TRBD1 (5 bases). V shed 6 bases and J shed 2 bases, with 13 bases lying between them. Per germline, CDR1 KGHSH and CDR2 LQKENI. The CDR3 is made up of 14 amino acids. The CDR3: CASSGDFYNTEAFF. The CDR3 DNA reads TGTGCCAGCTCTGGGGACTTCTATAACACTGAAGCTTTCTTT.

This clonotype was counted only a few times. The chain links TRBV18 to TRBJ2-2; the D gene is possibly TRBD2 (6 bases). The V gene lost 5 bases and the J gene lost 0 bases, with 13 bases spanning the gap. CDR1 and CDR2 (germline): KGHSH, LQKENI. This CDR3 has 16 residues. CDR3 coding DNA: TGTGCCAGCTCAGCAAGACTAGTTACGAACACCGGGGAGCTGTTTTTT. Protein sequence: CASSARLVTNTGELFF.

This clonotype was recorded a few times. The chain recombines TRBV5-1 with TRBJ1-2, with 7 positions matching TRBD1. The germline gives CDR1 SGHRS, CDR2 YFSETQ. The CDR3 runs 14 residues. Germline trimming cut 6 bases from V and 3 bases from J; bases unmatched to any gene: 8. The CDR3 sequence: CASTFHGTDYGYTF. The CDR3, as DNA: TGCGCCAGCACATTTCACGGGACAGACTATGGCTACACCTTC.

At least ten counts were recorded for this clonotype. V and J are TRBV4-1 and TRBJ1-4; 8 bases match TRBD1. Trimming at V came to 1 base and at J to 8 bases, leaving 6 bases not matched to a gene. Germline lookup yields CDR1 MGHRA and CDR2 YSYEKL. The CDR3 totals 15 residues. The CDR3 sequence is CASSQVGTGGEKLFF. The CDR3 region has the DNA TGCGCCAGCAGCCAAGTCGGGACAGGTGGCGAAAAACTGTTTTTT.

V gene TRBV27 combines with J gene TRBJ1-6, with D unresolved. The CDR3 is 14 amino acids. Germline V gives CDR1 MNHEY, CDR2 SMNVEV (reference sequence). V was shortened by 6 bases and J by 7 bases, with 13 bases between the two germline ends. The CDR3 coding sequence is TGTGCCAGCAGGTACCGGGCCCCGAATTCACCCCTCCACTTT. Protein product: CASRYRAPNSPLHF.

This clonotype was seen a few times. The gene calls are TRBV7-9 and TRBJ1-1, with D hard to call. Per the germline V gene, CDR1 is SEHNR and CDR2 is FQNEAQ (reference sequence). The CDR3 runs to 16 residues. The V end was cut by 1 base, the J end by 0 bases, with 12 bases between. This chain's CDR3 is CASSLDSLGMNTEAFF. CDR3 nucleotides: TGTGCCAGCAGCTTAGATTCTTTGGGGATGAACACTGAAGCTTTCTTT.

This rearrangement joins TRBV5-1 to TRBJ2-5, with D possibly TRBD1 on 6 matching bases. Trimming stripped 4 bases from V and 1 base from J, with 11 bases between. In germline, CDR1 is SGHRS, CDR2 YFSETQ. CDR3 length: 14 amino acids. The CDR3 DNA sequence: TGCGCCAGCAGCACAGGGACACGCCAAGAGACCCAGTACTTC. The encoded protein is CASSTGTRQETQYF. Filled out from reference TRBV5-1 and TRBJ2-5, the complete variable domain reads KAGVTQTPRYLIKTRGQQVTLSCSPISGHRSVSWYQQTPGQGLQFLFEYFSETQRNKGNFPGRFSGRQFSNSRSEMNVSTLELGDSALYLCASSTGTRQETQYFGPGTRLLVL.

The V call is TRBV5-1, the J call TRBJ2-1; either TRBD1 or TRBD2 may fit D (5 bases each). The germline gives CDR1 SGHRS, CDR2 YFSETQ. The V end lost 5 bases, the J end lost 0 bases, and 12 bases lay between the germline ends. The CDR3 is 15 residues long. The CDR3 sequence is CASREGYSSYNEQFF. Here the CDR3 DNA reads TGCGCCAGCAGAGAGGGGTATAGCTCCTACAATGAGCAGTTCTTC. The complete variable domain, with remaining parts taken from reference TRBV5-1 and TRBJ2-1, reads KAGVTQTPRYLIKTRGQQVTLSCSPISGHRSVSWYQQTPGQGLQFLFEYFSETQRNKGNFPGRFSGRQFSNSRSEMNVSTLELGDSALYLCASREGYSSYNEQFFGPGTRLTVL.

This rearrangement joins TRBV10-3 to TRBJ2-3; 12 bases line up with TRBD1. This CDR3 contains 15 residues. V lost 8 bases, J lost 3 bases, and 6 bases stayed unmatched. Germline-derived CDR1 and CDR2 are ENHRY and SYGVKD. The CDR3 is CAIGRDRGRTDTQYF. The CDR3 DNA reads as TGTGCCATCGGTAGGGACAGGGGGCGAACAGATACGCAGTATTTT.

This clonotype has ten or more counts. This rearrangement joins TRBV18 to TRBJ2-7; TRBD1 matches at 7 bases. V was pared by 3 bases and J by 3 bases, with 8 bases of the junction left unmatched. The CDR3 length is 15 residues. The germline CDR1 and CDR2 sequences are KGHSH and LQKENI. The CDR3 here is CASSPRQGSFYEQYF. CDR3 bases: TGTGCCAGCTCACCTAGACAGGGATCATTCTACGAGCAGTACTTC.

A few counts support this clonotype. The chain employs TRBV6-2 or TRBV6-3 and TRBJ1-5, with 7 bases fitting TRBD1. The CDR3 runs 15 residues. V lost 6 bases to trimming and J lost 4 bases; unmatched junction nucleotides: 9. Germline V CDR1 and CDR2: MNHEY, SVGEGT. This CDR3 reads CASRHLGQKNQPQHF. In nucleotides, the CDR3 is TGTGCCAGCAGGCACCTGGGACAGAAAAATCAGCCCCAGCATTTT.

In this sample, this clonotype turned up a few times. The chain combines TRBV20-1 with TRBJ2-2; 10 bases are shared with TRBD1. The CDR3 totals 14 residues. CDR1 DFQATT and CDR2 SNEGSKA come from the germline V gene (reference sequence). The CDR3 reads CSGRQGAGTGELFF. CDR3 in DNA: TGCAGCGGACGACAGGGGGCGGGAACCGGGGAGCTGTTTTTT.